Listed below are T cell receptor beta chains from one sample, sequenced in a study of cytomegalovirus exposure and HLA in healthy donors. Data came from immunoSEQ multiplex PCR; TCRdb stores just in-frame clones and leaves some out. The top ten clones hold roughly 4.2% of a sample with 100,000 to 150,000 clones, 77% of them seen once. The material sequenced was PBMCs. These receptors came from a male donor in good health and CMV-seropositive. The CDR3 runs from the conserved cysteine through the conserved F or W. The D gene is left open where the match is weak. Not all rows give a size; the values are once, few, many and, for expanded clones, a class.

D gene	clone size	V gene	J gene	CDR3 DNA	CDR3 protein
-	-	TRBV29-1	TRBJ1-2	TGCAGCGTTGTATGGAGCCCTAACTATGGCTACACCTTC	CSVVWSPNYGYTF
-	-	TRBV27	TRBJ2-3	TGTGCCAGCAGTTTAGGGGCCAGAACAGATACGCAGTATTTT	CASSLGARTDTQYF
-	once	TRBV5-1	TRBJ2-3	TGCGCCAGCAGCTCGGGACAAGGGGTTCTGGCAGATACGCAGTATTTT	CASSSGQGVLADTQYF
-	-	TRBV15	TRBJ2-4	TGTGCCACCAGCAGAGATTGGAGGGGAACCAAAAACATTCAGTACTTC	CATSRDWRGTKNIQYF
TRBD1	-	TRBV6-1	TRBJ2-3	TGTGCCAGCAGTGCGGGCATCCGGGACAGGGCCACAGATACGCAGTATTTT	CASSAGIRDRATDTQYF
-	-	TRBV5-1	TRBJ1-3	TGCGCCAGCAGCTTGGGCCCTCAGGGGTACTCTGGAAACACCATATATTTT	CASSLGPQGYSGNTIYF
-	-	TRBV27	TRBJ1-4	TGTGCCAGCAGGACACTCAGCGCGGACACAACTAATGAAAAACTGTTTTTT	CASRTLSADTTNEKLFF
TRBD2	-	TRBV7-6	TRBJ2-3	TGTGCCAGCAGCTTAGGGGCTGCGGGGGGGCAAGGTACGCAGTATTTT	CASSLGAAGGQGTQYF
TRBD2	-	TRBV7-2	TRBJ2-1	TGTGCCAGCAGCTTAGTGGCTAGCGGGATTTACAATGAGCAGTTCTTC	CASSLVASGIYNEQFF
-	once	TRBV30	TRBJ1-1	TGTGCCTGGAGTGTAACCCTGAGTGCTGAAGCTTTCTTT	CAWSVTLSAEAFF
-	-	TRBV5-6	TRBJ1-4	TGTGCCAGCAGCTTGGGGGGCGAGGAAAAACTGTTTTTT	CASSLGGEEKLFF
-	-	TRBV9	TRBJ1-2	TGTGCCAGCAGCCTATCAGGGCCTAACTATGGCTACACCTTC	CASSLSGPNYGYTF
-	-	TRBV29-1	TRBJ2-3	TGCAGCGATTGGGGCTCAAGCGGCACAGATACGCAGTATTTT	CSDWGSSGTDTQYF
-	-	TRBV6-1	TRBJ1-6	TGTGCCAGCAGCCTTCAGAAGTCCTATAATTCACCCCTCCACTTT	CASSLQKSYNSPLHF
TRBD2	-	TRBV9	TRBJ2-3	TGTGCCAGCAGCAGGGCGGGGGGGCCCCCGACAGATACGCAGTATTTT	CASSRAGGPPTDTQYF
TRBD2	few	TRBV10-3	TRBJ2-1	TGTGCCATCAGTGAGTCGAGATCAAGCGGGAGTTCGGATGAGCAGTTCTTC	CAISESRSSGSSDEQFF
-	-	TRBV11-3	TRBJ2-3	TGTGCCAGCAGCACCAGGACTGCCGGCACAGATACGCAGTATTTT	CASSTRTAGTDTQYF
-	-	TRBV7-2	TRBJ2-1	TGTGCCAGCAGCCTTCCACCGGGGAGCATAAACAATGAGCAGTTCTTC	CASSLPPGSINNEQFF
TRBD1	-	TRBV28	TRBJ1-5	TGTGCCAGCAGGAAACAGGGGAATAGCAATCAGCCCCAGCATTTT	CASRKQGNSNQPQHF
-	-	TRBV15	TRBJ2-1	TGTGCCACCAGCAGAGTCAGAGCGGCACAATCCTACAATGAGCAGTTCTTC	CATSRVRAAQSYNEQFF
TRBD2	-	TRBV5-4	TRBJ2-5	TGTGCCAGCAGCTTGGTTGCGGGAGGGAACTTGGAGACCCAGTACTTC	CASSLVAGGNLETQYF
TRBD1	-	TRBV6-4	TRBJ2-1	TGTGCCAGCAGCACGACAGGGGGAGAAAATGAGCAGTTCTTC	CASSTTGGENEQFF
-	-	TRBV15	TRBJ2-7	TGTGCCACCAGCAGAGTATCCCAGGGCTACGAGCAGTACTTC	CATSRVSQGYEQYF
TRBD1	-	TRBV5-1	TRBJ2-2	TGCGCCAGCAGCCTGGGACAGGGAGGCGGGGAGCTGTTTTTT	CASSLGQGGGELFF
TRBD1	-	TRBV18	TRBJ1-2	TGTGCCAGCTCACCAGTTAATACAGGGGAGACCTATGGCTACACCTTC	CASSPVNTGETYGYTF
TRBD1	-	TRBV29-1	TRBJ1-1	TGCAGCGTTAGACAGGGAGACACTGAAGCTTTCTTT	CSVRQGDTEAFF
-	-	TRBV5-5	TRBJ1-4	TGTGCCAGCAGCTTGTTTTGGGAGGAAAAACTGTTTTTT	CASSLFWEEKLFF
-	few	TRBV13	TRBJ2-2	TGTGCCAGCAGCGACTCCTCCGGGGAGCTGTTTTTT	CASSDSSGELFF
-	few	TRBV6-5	TRBJ1-1	TGTGCCACCAGTCGGGGGGTCACTGAAGCTTTCTTT	CATSRGVTEAFF
TRBD1	-	TRBV7-8	TRBJ2-2	TGTGCCAGCAGGACAGGGGGTATCACCGGGGAGCTGTTTTTT	CASRTGGITGELFF
-	few	TRBV6-5	TRBJ2-5	TGTGCCAGCAGTTACTCGAACCCGCTATTACAAGAGACCCAGTACTTC	CASSYSNPLLQETQYF
TRBD1	-	TRBV7-9	TRBJ2-7	TGTGCCAGCAGCAAAGGACAGGACTCAAAATTCTCTTACGAGCAGTACTTC	CASSKGQDSKFSYEQYF
-	few	TRBV5-4	TRBJ2-2	TGTGCCAGCAGGGACAGCGCGAACACCGGGGAGCTGTTTTTT	CASRDSANTGELFF
-	-	TRBV5-4	TRBJ2-7	TGTGCCAGCAGCTTGGACAGGCCCAGCTCCTACGAGCAGTACTTC	CASSLDRPSSYEQYF
TRBD2	-	TRBV18	TRBJ2-1	TGTGCCAGCTCACCAGGGACTAGTGGACCCTCCTACAATGAGCAGTTCTTC	CASSPGTSGPSYNEQFF
-	-	TRBV7-2	TRBJ2-3	TGTGCCAGCAGCTTAGGGGGAGGAGTAGATACGCAGTATTTT	CASSLGGGVDTQYF
-	-	TRBV2	TRBJ2-5	TGTGCCAGCTCTTCGACATCGCAAGAGACCCAGTACTTC	CASSSTSQETQYF
-	-	TRBV5-4	TRBJ1-1	TGTGCCAGCAGCTTGGGGCGGGGAGAGGGTGAAGCTTTCTTT	CASSLGRGEGEAFF
TRBD2	-	TRBV30	TRBJ2-1	TGTGCCTGGAGTCATACTCGCGGGACTAAGTTATCTGGATACAATGAGCAGTTCTTC	CAWSHTRGTKLSGYNEQFF
-	-	TRBV5-3	TRBJ2-3	TGTGCCAGAAGCTTGCCAGGGGATATTGGGTTGTGCACAGATACGCAGTATTTT	CARSLPGDIGLCTDTQYF
TRBD2	-	TRBV13	TRBJ2-7	TGTGCCAGCAATAATCTAGCGGAGGGGTACGAGCAGTACTTC	CASNNLAEGYEQYF
-	once	TRBV27	TRBJ1-5	TGTGCCAGCAGTTTAAAGGGGAATAGCAATCAGCCCCAGCATTTT	CASSLKGNSNQPQHF
TRBD1	-	TRBV28	TRBJ1-5	TGTGCCAGTAGACAACAGGGGAGCAATCAGCCCCAGCATTTT	CASRQQGSNQPQHF
TRBD1	-	TRBV28	TRBJ2-7	TGTGCCAGCAGTTCAAGGGACAGGGTGTTGGACGAGCAGTACTTC	CASSSRDRVLDEQYF
-	-	TRBV27	TRBJ1-6	TGTGCCAGCAGTTTGTCCCCTAGATCACCCCTCCACTTT	CASSLSPRSPLHF
-	few	TRBV6-4	TRBJ1-1	TGTGCCAGCAGACAAAATTCAGGGAACACTGAAGCTTTCTTT	CASRQNSGNTEAFF
TRBD1	once	TRBV6-6	TRBJ2-7	TGTGCCAGCACCCCAGGACAGGGGGCGGGAAACGAGCAGTACTTC	CASTPGQGAGNEQYF
-	-	TRBV6-6	TRBJ2-7	TGTGCCAGCAGTTACTCGTCCCTTCCGTACGAGCAGTACTTC	CASSYSSLPYEQYF
TRBD2	once	TRBV4-1	TRBJ2-5	TGCGCCAGCAGCCACGGACTAGCGGGGGAAGAGACCCAGTACTTC	CASSHGLAGEETQYF
-	-	TRBV7-9	TRBJ1-1	TGTGCCAGCAGCCGCCAGGTGAACACTGAAGCTTTCTTT	CASSRQVNTEAFF
TRBD1	few	TRBV28	TRBJ1-5	TGTGCCAGCAGTTTAATCCAGGGGGGTCAGCCCCAGCATTTT	CASSLIQGGQPQHF
TRBD1	-	TRBV5-6	TRBJ2-3	TGTGCCAGCAGCGTTGACAGGGGCAGGGATACGCAGTATTTT	CASSVDRGRDTQYF
TRBD2	-	TRBV5-6	TRBJ2-1	TGTGCCAGCAGCGATCTGGGGGGGGGAAGCTCCTACAATGAGCAGTTCTTC	CASSDLGGGSSYNEQFF
-	-	TRBV10-3	TRBJ2-6	TGTGCCACAACAGGTGATGGGGCCAACGTCCTGACTTTC	CATTGDGANVLTF
-	-	TRBV19	TRBJ1-4	TGTGCCAGTAGTCCCGGGCCAACGTCGGGGGAACTGTTTTTT	CASSPGPTSGELFF
TRBD1	-	TRBV28	TRBJ1-2	TGTGCCAGCAGTTTCGGGGACAGTGACTTTAACTATGGCTACACCTTC	CASSFGDSDFNYGYTF
-	-	TRBV9	TRBJ1-3	TGTGCCAGCAGCGTCAGGGGAGGAAACACCATATATTTT	CASSVRGGNTIYF
TRBD2	once	TRBV28	TRBJ2-1	TGTGCCAGCCTTGGGGCTAGCGGGAATGAGCAGTTCTTC	CASLGASGNEQFF
TRBD1	-	TRBV5-1	TRBJ2-7	TGCGCCAGCAGCATCGACAGGGGAAGGAGGGCGGGAAGCTCCTACGAGCAGTACTTC	CASSIDRGRRAGSSYEQYF
TRBD2	-	TRBV15	TRBJ2-7	TGTGCCACCAGCAGAGGTCAGCGGGAGCTGGACGAGCAGTACTTC	CATSRGQRELDEQYF